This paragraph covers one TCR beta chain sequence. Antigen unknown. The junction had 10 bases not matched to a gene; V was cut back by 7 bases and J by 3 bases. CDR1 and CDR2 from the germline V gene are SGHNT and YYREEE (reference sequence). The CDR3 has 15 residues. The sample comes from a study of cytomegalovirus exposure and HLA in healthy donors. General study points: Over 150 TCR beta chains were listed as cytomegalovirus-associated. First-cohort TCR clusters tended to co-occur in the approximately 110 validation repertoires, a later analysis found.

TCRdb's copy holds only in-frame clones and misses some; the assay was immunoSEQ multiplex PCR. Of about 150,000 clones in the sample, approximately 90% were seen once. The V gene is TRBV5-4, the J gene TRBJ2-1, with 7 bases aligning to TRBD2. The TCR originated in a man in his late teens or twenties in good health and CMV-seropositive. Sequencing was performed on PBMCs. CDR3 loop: CASRRAGGSYNEQFF. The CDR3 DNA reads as TGTGCCAGCCGCCGCGCGGGCGGGAGCTACAATGAGCAGTTCTTC.